This entry describes one T cell receptor beta chain. Produced via immunoSEQ multiplex PCR; TCRdb's table is partial and in-frame only. The sample contains some 760,000 clones, roughly 88% of which appear only once. The source of the sample is a study of shared T cell receptors in the human thymus. Germline V gene lookup returns CDR1 MGHRA and CDR2 YSYEKL. The V and J ends lost 5 bases and 7 bases respectively, with 11 bases between them. The CDR3 is made up of 13 amino acids. This same sample was also taken into another study, of human thymus T cells. As reported in that work: Resections obtained during corrective heart surgery supplied the thymus tissue. Thymic as well as blood repertoires seemed to favor certain V and J genes unevenly. Highly overlapping thymic repertoires among unrelated individuals were reported in related research.

The J gene is TRBJ1-4, the V gene TRBV4-1; D ambiguous. The sample taken for sequencing was thymocytes. The origin of this receptor is a girl under three years old with a congenital heart defect. The CDR3 loop is CASSESVLEKLFF. CDR3 DNA: TGCGCCAGCAGCGAATCGGTCCTTGAAAAACTGTTTTTT.